One and the same sample provided the 31 T cell receptor beta chains below, sequenced in a study of cytomegalovirus exposure and HLA in healthy donors. The primer mix had 60 Vbeta and 13 Jbeta primers. Sequencing used immunoSEQ multiplex PCR; TCRdb keeps in-frame clones, though not all of them. The table records tens of thousands of clones, around 80% of them present only once. The sequencing input was PBMCs. These receptors originate from a young man in good health and CMV-seronegative.

The chain has TRBV9 and TRBJ1-6, with D maybe TRBD1 (5 bases). Trimming removed 0 bases at V and 7 bases at J, with 8 bases between. The CDR3 length is 14 residues. Germline V gives CDR1 SGDLS, CDR2 YYNGEE. In DNA, the CDR3 is TGTGCCAGCAGCGTAGTAGACAGAAATTCACCCCTCCACTTT. Protein product: CASSVVDRNSPLHF.

The rearrangement links TRBV19 to TRBJ2-7; no definite D call. CDR3 size: 13 residues. Germline values: CDR1 LNHDA, CDR2 SQIVND (reference sequence). Between the trimmed V and J ends, which lost 2 bases and 6 bases, there was a span of 11 bases. As DNA, the CDR3 is TGTGCCAGTAGTATAATCCCCCACGGCGAGCAGTACTTC. This translates into CASSIIPHGEQYF.

The V gene is TRBV14, the J gene TRBJ2-7; 7 bases are shared with TRBD1. The CDR3 extends over 13 amino acids. The V segment lost 3 bases and the J segment 5 bases; nucleotides outside the gene matches: 4. The germline gives CDR1 SGHDN, CDR2 FVKESK. CDR3: CASSHQGDNEQYF. In DNA, the CDR3 is TGTGCCAGCAGCCATCAGGGGGACAACGAGCAGTACTTC.

This clone was observed a few times. This chain connects TRBV5-6 to TRBJ1-2; 7 nucleotides align to TRBD1. This CDR3 is 13 amino acids long. Germline V CDR1 and CDR2: SGHDT, YYEEEE. The ends lost 4 bases at V and 5 bases at J; junction bases unmatched: 5. CDR3 nucleotide sequence: TGTGCCAGCAGCACCGGGACAGCTTATGGCTACACCTTC. Amino acid sequence: CASSTGTAYGYTF.

This clone was detected only a few times. V is TRBV6-1 and J is TRBJ2-7; D gene unclear. V was pared by 2 bases and J by 0 bases, with 8 bases between. This CDR3 has 14 residues. Germline V gene data show CDR1 as MNHNS and CDR2 as SASEGT. DNA of the CDR3: TGTGCCAGCAGTGAAAATCTGAGCTCCTACGAGCAGTACTTC. Translation: CASSENLSSYEQYF.

This sequence joins TRBV7-2 and TRBJ1-5, with TRBD1 as a possible D gene (6 bases). Trimming left V 3 bases short and J 6 bases short, with 12 bases between. The CDR3 is 14 amino acids. Germline V gene lookup returns CDR1 SGHTA and CDR2 FQGNSA. DNA for the CDR3: TGTGCCAGCAGCTTGGGCAGGGGAATTCAGCCCCAGCATTTT. Translating it yields CASSLGRGIQPQHF.

This clone has only one observation. The chain employs TRBV9 and TRBJ2-5; 8 bases are a match to TRBD1. The germline V gene encodes CDR1 SGDLS and CDR2 YYNGEE. V shed 4 bases, J shed 4 bases, and the junction held 9 bases outside the gene matches. The CDR3 has 15 residues. The DNA for the CDR3 is TGTGCCAGCAGCAGTCGGACAGGGAAGGGAGAGACCCAGTACTTC. This translates into CASSSRTGKGETQYF.

J is TRBJ1-5 and V is TRBV2; the match to TRBD1 covers 9 bases. Germline V gene sequence: CDR1 SNHLY, CDR2 FYNNEI. The CDR3 is made up of 16 amino acids. V trimming: 3 bases; J trimming: 4 bases; junction bases outside the gene matches: 7. The CDR3 loop is CASSDAGTGRNQPQHF. The DNA of the CDR3 is TGTGCCAGCAGTGACGCCGGGACAGGGAGAAATCAGCCCCAGCATTTT.

The rearrangement joins TRBV5-1 to TRBJ1-1, with a tentative D call TRBD1 (5 bases). V lost 0 bases, J lost 1 base, and 7 bases lay in between. The CDR3 length is 14 residues. The germline gives CDR1 SGHRS, CDR2 YFSETQ. CDR3 loop: CASSLAGKNTEAFF. The CDR3 bases are TGCGCCAGCAGCTTGGCAGGGAAGAACACTGAAGCTTTCTTT.

The genes are TRBV15 and TRBJ1-5; no reliable D call. Germline lookup yields CDR1 LNHNV and CDR2 YYDKDF (reference sequence). Trimming left V 8 bases short and J 3 bases short, with 11 bases between. The CDR3 runs 13 residues. CDR3: CATAGFDNQPQHF. The CDR3 nucleotides read TGTGCCACCGCGGGGTTTGACAATCAGCCCCAGCATTTT.

The chain uses TRBV25-1 and TRBJ2-5; no reliable D call. The CDR3 sequence is 13 residues long. Trimming stripped 4 bases from V and 3 bases from J, with 9 bases between. Germline V gene lookup returns CDR1 MGHDK and CDR2 SYGVNS. Here the CDR3 reads CASSGKTEETQYF. The DNA of the CDR3 is TGTGCCAGCAGTGGCAAAACAGAAGAGACCCAGTACTTC.

The V and J genes are TRBV10-3 and TRBJ1-2; 7 bases align to TRBD1. Germline CDR1 reads ENHRY; CDR2 reads SYGVKD. V trimming: 0 bases; J trimming: 8 bases; junction bases outside the gene matches: 15. This CDR3 contains 17 residues. The CDR3 loop is CAISESPTGTVIEGYTF. In DNA, the CDR3 is TGTGCCATCAGTGAGTCACCCACCGGGACAGTAATAGAAGGCTACACCTTC.

The chain couples TRBV11-1 to TRBJ2-7, with TRBD1 matching over 7 bases. This CDR3 comprises 14 residues. Per the germline V gene, CDR1 is SGHAT and CDR2 is FQDESV (reference sequence). Unmatched junction bases numbered 7, after V lost 5 bases and J lost 3 bases. The chain's CDR3 is CASSTWTGRYEQYF. CDR3 coding DNA: TGTGCCAGCAGCACATGGACAGGACGCTACGAGCAGTACTTC.

V usage is TRBV25-1 and J usage is TRBJ2-3; 8 bases align to TRBD2. This CDR3 is built from 15 residues. Per the germline V gene, CDR1 is MGHDK and CDR2 is SYGVNS. Unmatched junction bases numbered 15, after V lost 10 bases and J lost 6 bases. The CDR3 is CATISGSGKRDTQYF. CDR3 in DNA: TGTGCCACAATAAGTGGTAGCGGGAAACGGGATACGCAGTATTTT.

The V and J genes are TRBV2 and TRBJ2-5, with TRBD2 matching over 9 bases. Germline V CDR1 and CDR2: SNHLY, FYNNEI. The CDR3 sequence is 15 residues long. The V gene end was trimmed by 5 bases and the J gene end by 9 bases; junction bases not matched to a gene: 13. CDR3 sequence: CASSSTASGGQAQYF. CDR3 in DNA: TGTGCCAGCAGTAGTACGGCCAGCGGGGGGCAGGCCCAGTACTTC.

This clone was found once. This sequence joins TRBV5-4 and TRBJ1-5; the D is unclear. Germline V gives CDR1 SGHNT, CDR2 YYREEE (reference sequence). CDR3 length equals 14 residues. Trimming removed 4 bases from V and 0 bases from J, with 8 bases in between. The CDR3 sequence: CASSLQDSNQPQHF. As DNA, the CDR3 is TGTGCCAGCAGCCTTCAGGATAGCAATCAGCCCCAGCATTTT.

V is TRBV29-1 and J is TRBJ1-5; 8 bases fit TRBD1. V lost 6 bases, J lost 5 bases, and 9 bases stayed unmatched. Germline CDR1 and CDR2: SQVTM and ANQGSEA. The CDR3 is 14 residues long. The CDR3 here is CSVLVPGQDQPQHF. The CDR3 DNA sequence: TGCAGCGTCTTAGTCCCGGGACAGGATCAGCCCCAGCATTTT.

This chain uses TRBV20-1 with TRBJ2-1; 10 positions match TRBD2. This CDR3 has 11 amino acids. Germline assignment: CDR1 DFQATT and CDR2 SNEGSKA (reference sequence). J was trimmed by 12 bases and V by 4 bases; bases with no gene match: 3. This chain's CDR3 is CSAIKRGGQFF. The CDR3 DNA reads TGCAGTGCTATAAAGCGGGGGGGGCAGTTCTTC.

This chain uses TRBV7-3 with TRBJ2-1; possibly TRBD1 for D (6 bases). CDR3 length: 16 amino acids. The V and J ends lost 5 bases and 1 base respectively, with 15 bases between them. The germline V gene has CDR1 SGHTA and CDR2 FQGTGA. This CDR3 is CASSQAGTISYNEQFF. The CDR3 DNA is TGTGCCAGCAGCCAGGCCGGGACAATATCCTACAATGAGCAGTTCTTC. Together with reference TRBV7-3 and TRBJ2-1, the CDR3 gives the full variable domain: GAGVSQTPSNKVTEKGKYVELRCDPISGHTALYWYRQSLGQGPEFLIYFQGTGAADDSGLPNDRFFAVRPEGSVSTLKIQRTERGDSAVYLCASSQAGTISYNEQFFGPGTRLTVL.

The chain joins TRBV4-3 to TRBJ2-1; 8 nucleotides agree with TRBD2. V lost 0 bases to trimming and J lost 8 bases; unmatched junction nucleotides: 9. This CDR3 has 16 amino acids. Per germline, CDR1 LGHNA and CDR2 YSLEER. CDR3 in amino acids: CASSQEPAGAGYEQFF. The CDR3 coding sequence is TGCGCCAGCAGCCAAGAGCCAGCGGGGGCCGGCTATGAGCAGTTCTTC.

The chain uses TRBV6-1 and TRBJ2-7; the match to TRBD2 covers 12 bases. Germline loops: CDR1 MNHNS, CDR2 SASEGT. The CDR3 is made up of 16 amino acids. The J segment lost 6 bases and the V segment lost 3 bases, leaving 9 bases of the junction unmatched. CDR3 residues: CASSDPLAGGPIEQYV. CDR3 coding DNA: TGTGCCAGCAGTGACCCGCTAGCGGGAGGGCCGATCGAGCAGTACGTC.

This clone counts as medium-sized. This rearrangement joins TRBV5-4 to TRBJ1-1; tentative D call: TRBD1 (6 bases). The V end lost 1 base, the J end lost 2 bases, and 12 bases lay between the germline ends. This CDR3 spans 15 amino acids. Germline CDR1 reads SGHNT; CDR2 reads YYREEE (reference sequence). CDR3 DNA: TGTGCCAGCAGCTTGATCCCAGGGACAAACACTGAAGCTTTCTTT. Amino acids: CASSLIPGTNTEAFF.

This chain joins TRBV28 and TRBJ1-4, with D unresolved. This CDR3 comprises 14 residues. Germline assignment: CDR1 MDHEN and CDR2 SYDVKM. Trimming stripped 1 base from V and 2 bases from J, with 5 bases between. CDR3 region: CASSLLQTNEKLFF. CDR3 in DNA: TGTGCCAGCAGTTTATTACAGACTAATGAAAAACTGTTTTTT.

This rearrangement joins TRBV7-9 to TRBJ1-1; 12 bases fit TRBD1. The V and J ends lost 5 bases and 4 bases, in that order; junction bases with no gene match: 5. The CDR3 extends over 15 amino acids. The V gene's germline CDR1 is SEHNR and CDR2 FQNEAQ (reference sequence). CDR3 sequence: CASSTGQGASTEAFF. The CDR3 nucleotides read TGTGCCAGCAGCACGGGACAGGGGGCTTCCACTGAAGCTTTCTTT.

This clone was counted between two and nine times. As DNA, the CDR3 is TGTGCCAGCAGCGTCGACAGGATCTACGAGCAGTACGTC. This gives the protein CASSVDRIYEQYV. The chain carries TRBV6-1 and TRBJ2-7, with D possibly being TRBD1 (6 bases). CDR1 and CDR2 (germline): MNHNS, SASEGT. This CDR3 is 13 amino acids long. V was cut by 6 bases and J by 3 bases, with 12 bases left in between.

The chain recombines TRBV28 with TRBJ2-5; D possibly corresponds to TRBD1 (7 bases). Trimming stripped 3 bases from V and 2 bases from J, with 13 bases between. This CDR3 has 15 amino acids. The germline V gene encodes CDR1 MDHEN and CDR2 SYDVKM. The DNA for the CDR3 is TGTGCCAGCAGTTTCCCAGGGGGAGGTCAAGAGACCCAGTACTTC. It translates to CASSFPGGGQETQYF.

The chain recombines TRBV5-1 with TRBJ2-5; TRBD1 agrees at 7 bases. The trim removed 4 bases at V and 4 bases at J, leaving 4 bases unmatched. Germline V gene sequence: CDR1 SGHRS, CDR2 YFSETQ. This CDR3 spans 13 amino acids. As DNA, the CDR3 is TGCGCCAGCAGCCAAGACAGGGTAGAGACCCAGTACTTC. Translation gives CASSQDRVETQYF.

The chain recombines TRBV4-1 with TRBJ1-2; no firm D call. The V and J ends lost 0 bases and 2 bases respectively, with 7 bases between them. The CDR3 extends over 14 amino acids. CDR1 is MGHRA and CDR2 is YSYEKL in the germline V gene. CDR3 coding DNA: TGCGCCAGCAGCCAAGAGGGCACGAACTATGGCTACACCTTC. The encoded protein is CASSQEGTNYGYTF.

The chain is built from TRBV27 and TRBJ2-7; the match to TRBD1 covers 9 bases. Germline CDR1 reads MNHEY; CDR2 reads SMNVEV (reference sequence). The J segment lost 6 bases and the V segment lost 6 bases, leaving 15 bases of the junction unmatched. This CDR3 is built from 16 residues. DNA of the CDR3: TGTGCCAGCAGGCCCTCCCGGGACAGGGATTTTGGCGAGCAGTACGTC. It is translated as CASRPSRDRDFGEQYV.

The rearrangement uses TRBV9 and TRBJ2-3; 11 bases are a match to TRBD2. Unmatched junction bases numbered 7, after V lost 1 base and J lost 3 bases. This CDR3 has 17 amino acids. Looked up from germline, CDR1 is SGDLS and CDR2 is YYNGEE. As DNA, the CDR3 is TGTGCCAGCAGCGTATCTGGAACTAGCGGGAGAACAGATACGCAGTATTTT. Its protein product is CASSVSGTSGRTDTQYF.

V usage is TRBV9 and J usage is TRBJ1-2; weak D call: TRBD1 (5 bases). CDR1 is SGDLS and CDR2 is YYNGEE in the germline V gene. The CDR3 covers 13 residues. V lost 4 bases and J lost 4, with 11 bases in between. In DNA, the CDR3 is TGTGCCAGCAGCCCAGACAGTTCCTATGGCTACACCTTC. Translation: CASSPDSSYGYTF.